A single sample is the source of the 8 T cell receptor beta chains below, sequenced in a study of prognosis after radiotherapy for stage I lung cancer. From genomic DNA, two-round multiplex PCR was used to amplify TCR beta CDR3. Specific primers for each TRBV and TRBJ gene were what first-round PCR used. TCRdb reprocessed the multiplex PCR reads via MiXCR and lists one record per CDR3 protein. The sample lists around 31,000 distinct CDR3 sequences; 48% were seen once. This specimen was PBMCs, taken before or after stereotactic body radiation therapy (not recorded which). The receptors come from a donor of 50 years or more with non-small cell lung cancer.

This clonotype has ten or more counts. The chain combines TRBV25-1 with TRBJ1-5, with 9 bases aligning to TRBD1. The V gene end was trimmed by 3 bases and the J gene end by 6 bases; junction bases not matched to a gene: 3. The CDR3 length is 14 residues. Germline loops: CDR1 MGHDK, CDR2 SYGVNS. The CDR3 region has the DNA TGTGCCAGCAGTGAGGGGACAGGGTTTCAGCCCCAGCATTTT. Amino acids: CASSEGTGFQPQHF.

With respect to this clonotype: The junction shows a germline mismatch at one end, possibly a read error. V and J are TRBV27 and TRBJ2-7; 12 bases are a match to TRBD1. Looked up from germline, CDR1 is MNHEY and CDR2 is SMNVEV (reference sequence). CDR3 length: 14 residues. The CDR3 reads CASSLSGQGATKYF. The CDR3 DNA follows: TGTGCCAGCAGTCTATCGGGACAGGGGGCAACAAAGTACTTC.

This clonotype was recorded at least ten times. This chain joins TRBV7-2 and TRBJ2-7; no clear D gene. This CDR3 has 14 amino acids. With 5 bases removed from V and 6 bases from J, the gap between germline ends came to 17 bases. Per germline, CDR1 SGHTA and CDR2 FQGNSA. The CDR3 protein is CASSPGRSTAEQYF. CDR3 nucleotides: TGTGCCAGCAGCCCCGGACGGTCGACGGCCGAGCAGTACTTC.

The chain links TRBV12-3 or TRBV12-4 to TRBJ2-1; D gene ambiguous. This CDR3 is 15 amino acids long. Trimming shortened V by 6 bases and J by 1 base, and 13 bases separated the two germline ends. The CDR3 loop is CASRSDGVSYNEQFF. CDR3 coding DNA: TGTGCCAGCAGATCAGATGGGGTGTCCTACAATGAGCAGTTCTTC.

This chain joins TRBV30 and TRBJ2-1; D possibly corresponds to TRBD2 (6 bases). The germline V gene encodes CDR1 GTSNPN and CDR2 SVGIG (reference sequence). This CDR3 contains 15 residues. Between the trimmed V and J ends, which lost 0 bases and 5 bases, there was a span of 14 bases. The CDR3 is CAWSVLEGWNNEQFF. CDR3 DNA sequence: TGTGCCTGGAGTGTCCTGGAGGGGTGGAACAATGAGCAGTTCTTC.

V is TRBV20-1 and J is TRBJ2-1; no clear D. Germline V gene lookup returns CDR1 DFQATT and CDR2 SNEGSKA (reference sequence). The CDR3 covers 12 residues. DNA of the CDR3: TGCAGCACAAAGACTTTATACGATGAGCAGTTCTTC. Its protein is CSTKTLYDEQFF.

The chain has TRBV11-2 and TRBJ1-6, with no clear D. Trimming left V 5 bases short and J 7 bases short, with 12 bases between. CDR3 length: 14 residues. In germline, CDR1 is SGHAT, CDR2 FQNNGV. The CDR3 DNA reads as TGTGCCAGCAGCCCACTCGTCGGGAATTCACCCCTCCACTTT. Protein product: CASSPLVGNSPLHF.

This clonotype occurred many times. The chain carries TRBV18 and TRBJ1-4; D is possibly TRBD1 (5 bases). CDR1 KGHSH and CDR2 LQKENI come from the germline V gene. CDR3 size: 15 residues. Trimming took off 5 bases at V and 6 bases at J, with 16 bases between the two ends. CDR3 DNA: TGTGCCAGCTCAGGGACCGAGGCCGTATATGAAAAACTGTTTTTT. Translating gives CASSGTEAVYEKLFF.